These 14 T cell receptor beta chains originate from one sample sequenced in a study of blood T cell repertoires in COVID-19. Measured with immunoSEQ multiplex PCR; TCRdb has only the in-frame clones, and not every one. Of approximately 40,000 clones listed, 87% are singletons. The sequencing input was peripheral blood. These receptors came from a man aged 40-50 years with COVID-19, enrolled during active disease.

The chain has TRBV6-4 and TRBJ2-3; 7 nucleotides line up with TRBD2. From germline, CDR1 is MRHNA and CDR2 SNTAGT. After removal of 0 bases from V and 4 bases from J, the junction contained 1 base not matched to a gene. The CDR3 runs 14 residues. The CDR3 protein is CASSDSAGSDTQYF. In DNA, the CDR3 is TGTGCCAGCAGTGACTCAGCGGGGTCAGATACGCAGTATTTT.

The chain links TRBV30 to TRBJ1-3, with 7 bases fitting TRBD1. CDR3 length: 16 amino acids. Trimming took 2 bases from V and 0 from J; bases not matched to a gene: 7. Germline V lookup: CDR1 GTSNPN, CDR2 SVGIG (reference sequence). The CDR3 sequence: CAWSRRTGSSGNTIYF. CDR3 nucleotide sequence: TGTGCCTGGAGTAGGAGGACAGGCAGCTCTGGAAACACCATATATTTT.

The chain links TRBV14 to TRBJ2-7; tentative D call: TRBD2 (6 bases). The germline V gene encodes CDR1 SGHDN and CDR2 FVKESK. V was shortened by 0 bases and J by 4 bases, with 13 bases between the two germline ends. This CDR3 has 15 residues. The CDR3 here is CASSQEALASYEQYF. CDR3 in DNA: TGTGCCAGCAGCCAAGAGGCCCTAGCGAGTTACGAGCAGTACTTC.

This clone appeared once. V gene TRBV5-1 combines with J gene TRBJ2-5; weak D call: TRBD2 (6 bases). V was clipped by 4 bases and J by 2 bases, with 9 bases between them. Germline V gene lookup returns CDR1 SGHRS and CDR2 YFSETQ. The CDR3 is 13 residues long. DNA for the CDR3: TGCGCCAGCAGCCGGGACTTTCAAGAGACCCAGTACTTC. Its translation: CASSRDFQETQYF.

The chain recombines TRBV5-4 with TRBJ2-5; TRBD2 matches at 7 bases. Germline V lookup: CDR1 SGHNT, CDR2 YYREEE (reference sequence). CDR3 size: 13 residues. J gave up 4 bases and V 5 bases, and 5 bases lay outside the gene matches. The CDR3, as DNA: TGTGCCAGCAGGGCGGGACTATCAGAGACCCAGTACTTC. This encodes CASRAGLSETQYF.

The V and J genes are TRBV13 and TRBJ1-6, with a weak D call TRBD1 (5 bases). Germline loops: CDR1 PRHDT, CDR2 FYEKMQ (reference sequence). The CDR3 has 16 amino acids. The ends were cut back, 2 bases at V and 1 base at J, with 9 bases in the middle. The CDR3: CASSLLRGSYNSPLHF. As DNA, the CDR3 is TGTGCCAGCAGCTTACTTCGGGGGTCCTATAATTCACCCCTCCACTTT.

This clone has more than one count but fewer than ten. This sequence joins TRBV18 and TRBJ1-3, with D hard to call. The CDR3 consists of 14 residues. V was cut by 3 bases and J by 7 bases, with 13 bases left in between. The germline gives CDR1 KGHSH, CDR2 LQKENI. CDR3 nucleotides: TGTGCCAGCTCACCGTCAGGTTCGGCGAACACCATATATTTT. Translation: CASSPSGSANTIYF.

The table lists this clone with a few counts. V usage is TRBV19 and J usage is TRBJ2-7, with 11 bases identical to TRBD1. V lost 6 bases, J lost 3 bases, and 4 bases stayed unmatched. Germline-derived CDR1 and CDR2 are LNHDA and SQIVND (reference sequence). The CDR3 sequence is 14 residues long. CDR3 coding DNA: TGTGCCAGTAGCCCCGGGACAGGGGGCTACGAGCAGTACTTC. The encoded protein is CASSPGTGGYEQYF.

This chain uses TRBV11-2 with TRBJ1-3; possibly TRBD1 for D (6 bases). The V gene lost 2 bases and the J gene lost 5 bases, with 25 bases spanning the gap. CDR1 and CDR2 from the germline V gene are SGHAT and FQNNGV. The CDR3 extends over 19 amino acids. The chain's CDR3 is CASSLPYRGGGLGRNTIYF. CDR3 coding DNA: TGTGCCAGCAGCTTACCCTACCGTGGGGGCGGGCTCGGTAGAAACACCATATATTTT.

CDR3 residues: CSVEDPTFPYGYTF. CDR3 DNA sequence: TGCAGCGTTGAAGATCCGACTTTCCCATATGGCTACACCTTC. The rearrangement uses TRBV29-1 and TRBJ1-2; D uncertain. V lost 0 bases and J 5 bases, leaving 13 bases between the germline ends. The germline CDR1 and CDR2 sequences are SQVTM and ANQGSEA. The CDR3 runs 14 residues.

This clone was seen a single time. V and J are TRBV28 and TRBJ1-2, with a tentative D call TRBD1 (6 bases). Germline V lookup: CDR1 MDHEN, CDR2 SYDVKM. The ends were cut back, 6 bases at V and 8 bases at J, with 16 bases in the middle. The CDR3 has 13 amino acids. DNA for the CDR3: TGTGCCAGCAGCTGGGACAATGAGATAGGCTACACCTTC. Its translation is CASSWDNEIGYTF.

This chain connects TRBV28 to TRBJ1-6; 7 nucleotides line up with TRBD1. There are 15 residues in the CDR3. Germline values: CDR1 MDHEN, CDR2 SYDVKM. V shed 6 bases, J shed 7 bases, and the junction held 9 bases outside the gene matches. The CDR3 nucleotides are TGTGCCAGCAGACCCGACAGGGTAGGGAATTCACCCCTCCACTTT. This sequence encodes CASRPDRVGNSPLHF.

CDR3: CASSFSGDGYTF. The CDR3 DNA sequence: TGTGCCAGCAGCTTTTCGGGGGACGGCTACACCTTC. The V call is TRBV7-9, the J call TRBJ1-2, with D possibly TRBD1 on 5 matching bases. Germline V gene sequence: CDR1 SEHNR, CDR2 FQNEAQ (reference sequence). The ends were cut back, 3 bases at V and 8 bases at J, with 10 bases in the middle. The CDR3 consists of 12 residues.

CDR3 nucleotide sequence: TGTGCCAGCAGTGCATACCCCGCGGGGGGGCTAGAGACCCAGTACTTC. Encoded protein: CASSAYPAGGLETQYF. The rearrangement joins TRBV25-1 to TRBJ2-5, with 9 nucleotides matching TRBD2. The germline CDR1 and CDR2 sequences are MGHDK and SYGVNS. V lost 4 bases to trimming and J lost 4 bases; unmatched junction nucleotides: 10. This CDR3 has 16 residues.